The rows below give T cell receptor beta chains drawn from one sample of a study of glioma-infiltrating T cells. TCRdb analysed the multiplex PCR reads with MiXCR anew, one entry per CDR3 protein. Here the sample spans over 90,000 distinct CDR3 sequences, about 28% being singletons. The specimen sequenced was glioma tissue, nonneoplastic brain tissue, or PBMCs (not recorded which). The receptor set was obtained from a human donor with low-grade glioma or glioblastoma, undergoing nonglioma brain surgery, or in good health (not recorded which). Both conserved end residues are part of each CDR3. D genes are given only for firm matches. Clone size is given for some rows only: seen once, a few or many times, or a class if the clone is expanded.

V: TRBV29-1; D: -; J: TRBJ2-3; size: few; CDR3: CSAVSTDTQYF; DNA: TGCAGCGCTGTCAGCACAGATACGCAGTATTTT
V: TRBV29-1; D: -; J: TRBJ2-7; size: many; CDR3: CSVDIPGTDYEQYF; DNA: TGCAGCGTTGATATCCCCGGGACCGACTACGAGCAGTACTTC
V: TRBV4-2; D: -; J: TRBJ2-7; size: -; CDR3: CASSQEETTSYEQYF; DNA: TGTGCCAGCAGCCAAGAAGAGACTACAAGCTACGAGCAGTACTTC
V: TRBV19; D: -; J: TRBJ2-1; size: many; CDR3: CASSSRHNEQFF; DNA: TGTGCCAGTAGTTCACGGCACAATGAGCAGTTCTTC
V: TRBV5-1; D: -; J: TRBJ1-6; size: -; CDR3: CASSPWTDYNSPLHF; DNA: TGCGCCAGCAGCCCTTGGACCGACTATAATTCACCCCTCCACTTT
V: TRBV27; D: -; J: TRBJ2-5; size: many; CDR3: CASSSRRGGQETQYF; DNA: TGTGCCAGCTCTTCCCGCAGGGGTGGCCAAGAGACCCAGTACTTC
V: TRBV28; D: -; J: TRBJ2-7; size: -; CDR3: CARSFSVLSSSEQYF; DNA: TGTGCCCGCAGTTTCAGCGTCCTTAGCTCCTCCGAGCAGTACTTC
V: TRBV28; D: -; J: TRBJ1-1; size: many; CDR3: CASTSADGQLNTEAFF; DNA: TGTGCCAGCACCTCGGCCGATGGGCAGCTTAACACTGAAGCTTTCTTT
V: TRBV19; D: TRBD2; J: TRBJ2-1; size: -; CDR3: CASSKRTSGNNEQFF; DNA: TGTGCCAGTAGTAAGCGGACTAGCGGGAACAATGAGCAGTTCTTC
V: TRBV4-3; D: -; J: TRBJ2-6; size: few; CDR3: CASSQRGSGANVLTF; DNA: TGCGCCAGCAGCCAGAGGGGTTCTGGGGCCAACGTCCTGACTTTC
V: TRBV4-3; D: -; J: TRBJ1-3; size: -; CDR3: CASSQDTGFIGGNTIYF; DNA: TGCGCCAGCAGCCAAGATACGGGATTTATAGGTGGAAACACCATATATTTT
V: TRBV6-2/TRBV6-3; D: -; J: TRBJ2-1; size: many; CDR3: CASSLRAEQFF; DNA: TGTGCCAGCAGTTTAAGGGCTGAGCAGTTCTTC
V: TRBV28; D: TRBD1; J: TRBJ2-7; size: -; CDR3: CASSPPGTGSYEQYF; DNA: TGTGCCAGCAGTCCCCCCGGGACAGGGAGCTACGAGCAGTACTTC
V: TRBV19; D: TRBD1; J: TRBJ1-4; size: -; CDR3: CATYLSGTGTEKLFF; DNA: TGTGCCACTTACCTTTCCGGGACAGGGACTGAAAAACTGTTTTTT
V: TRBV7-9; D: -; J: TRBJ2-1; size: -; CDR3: CASSLGLAGWNEQFF; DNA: TGTGCCAGCAGCTTAGGACTCGCGGGGTGGAATGAGCAGTTCTTC
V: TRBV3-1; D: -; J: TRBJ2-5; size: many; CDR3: CASSQNLGVQETQYF; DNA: TGTGCCAGCAGCCAAAATTTGGGAGTACAAGAGACCCAGTACTTC
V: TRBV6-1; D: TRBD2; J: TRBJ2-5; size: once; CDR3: CASSQTSGGLQETKYF; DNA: TGTGCCAGCAGTCAGACTAGCGGGGGCCTCCAAGAGACCAAGTACTTC
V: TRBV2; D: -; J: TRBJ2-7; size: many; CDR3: CASNGESSYEQYF; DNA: TGTGCCAGCAACGGGGAAAGCTCCTACGAGCAGTACTTC
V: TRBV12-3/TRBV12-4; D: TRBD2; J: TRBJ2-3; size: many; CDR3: CASSPRGSSTDTQYF; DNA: TGTGCCAGCAGTCCGCGGGGGAGTAGCACAGATACGCAGTATTTT
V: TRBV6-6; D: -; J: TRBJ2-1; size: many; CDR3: CASSYGLSSYNEQFF; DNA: TGTGCCAGCAGTTACGGGCTAAGCTCCTACAATGAGCAGTTCTTC
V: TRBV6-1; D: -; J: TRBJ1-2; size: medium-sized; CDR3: CASRQSAYGYTF; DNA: TGTGCCAGCAGACAATCCGCCTATGGCTACACCTTC
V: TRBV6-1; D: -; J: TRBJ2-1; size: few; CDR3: CASSEKRVQFYNEQFF; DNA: TGTGCCAGCAGTGAAAAAAGGGTCCAGTTCTACAATGAGCAGTTCTTC
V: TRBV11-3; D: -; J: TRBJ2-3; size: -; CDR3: CASSPDGGTQYF; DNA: TGTGCCAGCAGCCCCGACGGCGGGACGCAGTATTTT
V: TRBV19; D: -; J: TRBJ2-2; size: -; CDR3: CASEGANTGELFF; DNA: TGTGCCAGCGAGGGGGCGAACACCGGGGAGCTGTTTTTT
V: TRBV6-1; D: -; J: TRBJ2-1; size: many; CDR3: CASSQTRGYNEQFF; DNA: TGTGCCAGCAGTCAGACTAGAGGGTACAATGAGCAGTTCTTC
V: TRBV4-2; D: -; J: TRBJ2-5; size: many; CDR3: CASSQTSQETQYF; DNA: TGTGCCAGCAGCCAAACCAGTCAAGAGACCCAGTACTTC
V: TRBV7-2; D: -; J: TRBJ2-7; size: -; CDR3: CASSSTLGTYGQYF; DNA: TGTGCCAGCAGCTCGACGCTGGGGACTTATGGGCAGTACTTC
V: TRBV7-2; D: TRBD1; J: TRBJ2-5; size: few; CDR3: CASSRFPGTGEPQYF; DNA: TGTGCCAGCAGCCGCTTTCCCGGGACAGGGGAGCCCCAGTACTTC
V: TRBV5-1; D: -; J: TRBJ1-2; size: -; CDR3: CASRPLLSAYGYTF; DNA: TGCGCCAGCAGACCACTACTTTCGGCCTATGGCTACACCTTC
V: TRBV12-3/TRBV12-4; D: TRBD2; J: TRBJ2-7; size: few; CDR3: CASTRRGLLHEQYF; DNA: TGTGCCAGCACCCGTCGGGGACTATTACACGAGCAGTACTTC
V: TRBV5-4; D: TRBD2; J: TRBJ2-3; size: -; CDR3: CASRTGTSGATQYF; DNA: TGTGCCAGCAGAACCGGGACTAGCGGGGCTACGCAGTATTTT
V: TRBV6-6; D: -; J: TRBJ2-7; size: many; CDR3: CASSYGAGYKYEQYF; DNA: TGTGCCAGCAGTTACGGGGCGGGCTACAAGTACGAGCAGTACTTC
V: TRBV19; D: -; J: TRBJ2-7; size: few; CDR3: CASSNRPRIYEQYF; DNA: TGTGCCAGTAGTAATCGACCGAGGATCTACGAGCAGTACTTC
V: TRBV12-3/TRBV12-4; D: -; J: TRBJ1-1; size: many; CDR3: CASSLLSSGTAEAFF; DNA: TGTGCCAGCAGTTTATTATCGTCAGGGACCGCTGAAGCTTTCTTT
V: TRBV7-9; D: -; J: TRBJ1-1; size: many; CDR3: CATSPGTEAFF; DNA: TGTGCCACTTCACCGGGGACTGAAGCTTTCTTT
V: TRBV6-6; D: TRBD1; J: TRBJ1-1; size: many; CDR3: CASSYSGQGSVNTEAFF; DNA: TGTGCCAGCAGTTACTCTGGACAGGGGAGTGTGAACACTGAAGCTTTCTTT
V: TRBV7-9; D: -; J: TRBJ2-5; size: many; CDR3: CASSTPRRAETQYF; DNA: TGTGCCAGCAGCACCCCCCGAAGGGCAGAGACCCAGTACTTC
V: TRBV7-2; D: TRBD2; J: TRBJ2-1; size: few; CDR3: CASSLASGGGSSYNEQFF; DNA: TGTGCCAGCAGCTTAGCCAGCGGGGGGGGAAGCTCCTACAATGAGCAGTTCTTC
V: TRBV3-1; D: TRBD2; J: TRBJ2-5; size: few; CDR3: CASSPTGTIKETQYF; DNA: TGTGCCAGCAGCCCAACCGGGACTATCAAAGAGACCCAGTACTTC
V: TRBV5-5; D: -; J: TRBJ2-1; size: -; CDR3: CASSVRDSYNEQFF; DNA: TGTGCCAGCAGCGTCCGGGATTCCTACAATGAGCAGTTCTTC
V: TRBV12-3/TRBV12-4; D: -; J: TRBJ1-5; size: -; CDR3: CASTDPGTGNSNQPQHF; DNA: TGTGCCAGCACTGATCCCGGGACGGGGAATAGCAATCAGCCCCAGCATTTT
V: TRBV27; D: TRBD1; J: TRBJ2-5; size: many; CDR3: CASSPLTGVEGETQYF; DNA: TGTGCCAGCAGTCCGTTGACAGGGGTTGAGGGGGAGACCCAGTACTTC
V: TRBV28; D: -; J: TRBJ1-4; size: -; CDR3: CASSLSRVFFF; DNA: TGTGCCAGCAGTTTGAGCCGGGTCTTTTTTTTT
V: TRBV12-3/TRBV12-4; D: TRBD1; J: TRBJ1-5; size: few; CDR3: CASSLKGQGGNQPQHF; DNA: TGTGCCAGCAGTTTAAAGGGACAGGGGGGAAATCAGCCCCAGCATTTT
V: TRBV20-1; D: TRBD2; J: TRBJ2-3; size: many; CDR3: CSAQLAGGTTDTQYF; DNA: TGCAGTGCCCAACTAGCGGGGGGGACCACAGATACGCAGTATTTT
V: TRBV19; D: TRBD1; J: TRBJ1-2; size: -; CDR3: CASSGQVNNYGYTF; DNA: TGTGCCAGTAGCGGACAGGTGAATAACTATGGCTACACCTTC
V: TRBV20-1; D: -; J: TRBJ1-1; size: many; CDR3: CSARGDLGFTEAFF; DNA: TGCAGTGCTAGAGGTGACTTGGGGTTCACTGAAGCTTTCTTT
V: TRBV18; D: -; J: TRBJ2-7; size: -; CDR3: CASSPPGFQGLYEQYF; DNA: TGTGCCAGCTCACCACCGGGATTTCAGGGGCTCTACGAGCAGTACTTC
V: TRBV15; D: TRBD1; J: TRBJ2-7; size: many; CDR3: CATSSPLRQGDEQYF; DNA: TGTGCCACCAGCTCCCCCCTCCGACAGGGAGACGAGCAGTACTTC
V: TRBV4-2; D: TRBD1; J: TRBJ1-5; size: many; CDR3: CASSQGDSYSNQPQHF; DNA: TGTGCCAGCAGCCAAGGGGACAGTTATAGCAATCAGCCCCAGCATTTT
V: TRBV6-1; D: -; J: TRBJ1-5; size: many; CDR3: CASSVGRAPQPQHF; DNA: TGTGCCAGCAGTGTCGGCAGGGCCCCTCAGCCCCAGCATTTT
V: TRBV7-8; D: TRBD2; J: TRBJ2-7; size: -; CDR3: CASIQLAGIYEQYF; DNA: TGTGCCAGCATCCAACTAGCGGGTATCTACGAGCAGTACTTC
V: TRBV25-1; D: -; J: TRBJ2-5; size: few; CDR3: CASSESRNPNGVIQETQYF; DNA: TGTGCCAGCAGTGAATCAAGAAACCCCAACGGGGTCATCCAAGAGACCCAGTACTTC
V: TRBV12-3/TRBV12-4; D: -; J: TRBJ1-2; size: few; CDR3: CASSLTSAGAGYGYTF; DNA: TGTGCCAGCAGTTTAACGTCCGCAGGGGCAGGCTATGGCTACACCTTC
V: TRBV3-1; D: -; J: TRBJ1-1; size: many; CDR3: CASSQEGEGSTEAFF; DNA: TGTGCCAGCAGCCAAGAGGGAGAGGGGAGCACTGAAGCTTTCTTT
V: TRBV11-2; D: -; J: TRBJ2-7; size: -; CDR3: CASSPVYEQYF; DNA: TGTGCCAGCAGCCCAGTATACGAGCAGTACTTC
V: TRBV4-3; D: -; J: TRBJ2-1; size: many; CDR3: CASSQDQGIEQFF; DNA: TGCGCCAGCAGCCAAGATCAGGGTATTGAGCAGTTCTTC
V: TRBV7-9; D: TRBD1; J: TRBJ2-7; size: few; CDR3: CASSLAGTGGKTGEQYF; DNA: TGTGCCAGCAGCTTAGCGGGGACAGGGGGAAAGACGGGCGAGCAGTACTTC
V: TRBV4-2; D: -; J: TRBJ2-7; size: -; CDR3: CASRRVGSKEQYF; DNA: TGTGCCAGCAGGAGGGTGGGATCTAAGGAGCAGTACTTC